This T cell receptor (beta chain) was recorded in a study of blood T cell repertoires in COVID-19. Whole-study context: Donors in the United States, Italy and Spain gave samples during acute or convalescent COVID-19.

Per the study methods: Researchers report that nucleated cell counts were estimated from reference gene primer amplification. Sequencing was performed with immunoSEQ multiplex PCR; in TCRdb, only in-frame clones are kept and a portion is missing. The V and J calls and clone size were taken over from that table, and D and trimming were inferred from the DNA. The sample contains some 210,000 clones, 80% of which appear only once. V lost 2 bases and J 4 bases, leaving 6 bases between the germline ends. Germline assignment: CDR1 GTSNPN and CDR2 SVGIG (reference sequence). The CDR3 length is 11 residues. Participants were aged about 18 to 89 years from approximately 25 US areas.

The chain joins TRBV30 to TRBJ2-7; D not certain. The source material was PBMCs or T cells enriched from blood (not recorded which). The source is a man aged 30 to 45 with acute COVID-19. In DNA, the CDR3 is TGTGCCTGGAGTTTGCGGTACGAGCAGTACTTC. Translated, it gives CAWSLRYEQYF.